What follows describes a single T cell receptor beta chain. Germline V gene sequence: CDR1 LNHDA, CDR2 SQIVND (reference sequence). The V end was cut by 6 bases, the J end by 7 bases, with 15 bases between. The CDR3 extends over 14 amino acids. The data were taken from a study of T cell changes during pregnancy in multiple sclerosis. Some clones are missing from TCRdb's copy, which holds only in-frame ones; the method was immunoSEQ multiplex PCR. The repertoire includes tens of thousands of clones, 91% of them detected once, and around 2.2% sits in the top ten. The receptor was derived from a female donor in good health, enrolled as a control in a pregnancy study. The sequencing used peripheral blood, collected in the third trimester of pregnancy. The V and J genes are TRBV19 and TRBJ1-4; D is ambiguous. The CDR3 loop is CASRNREGPEKLFF. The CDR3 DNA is TGTGCCAGTAGAAACAGAGAAGGCCCTGAAAAACTGTTTTTT.